This entry describes one T cell receptor beta chain. Its matching antigen is unknown. This specimen belongs to a study of cytomegalovirus exposure and HLA in healthy donors. Study observations and caveats: Later analysis demonstrated an association between a missense DCLRE1C variant and TCR beta V- and J-gene trimming. Some V segments, TRBV6-2 and TRBV6-3 among them, were indistinguishable and were therefore excluded.

The PCR employed 60 Vbeta primers together with 13 Jbeta primers. The data were produced by immunoSEQ multiplex PCR, yet TCRdb's version contains in-frame clones alone and is incomplete. The sample shows 75,000 to 95,000 clones, roughly 78% of them seen only once. Healthy people donating bone marrow made up the donors. CDR1 is SGHVS, CDR2 FNYEAQ, per germline. V was clipped by 4 bases and J by 9 bases, with 9 bases between them. The CDR3 contains 12 residues. The receptor was derived from a male donor in good health and CMV-seropositive. V is TRBV7-6 and J is TRBJ1-4, with no clear D. Input material: PBMCs. The CDR3 sequence is CASSSETKKLFF. The CDR3 DNA sequence: TGTGCCAGCAGCTCGGAGACGAAAAAACTGTTTTTT.